The 2 T cell receptor beta chains reported below all come from one sample, sequenced in a study of cytomegalovirus exposure and HLA in healthy donors. The PCR was carried out with 60 Vbeta primers and 13 Jbeta primers. Assay used: immunoSEQ multiplex PCR; TCRdb lists only in-frame clones, some missing. The sample includes 150,000 or so clones, 60% to 75% of them seen just once. The sequencing sample was made of PBMCs. These receptors came from a man under 40 in good health and CMV-seronegative.

The chain carries TRBV2 and TRBJ2-3; D is perhaps TRBD2 (6 bases). CDR1 and CDR2 from the germline V gene are SNHLY and FYNNEI. The CDR3 consists of 15 residues. V lost 4 bases and J lost 0, with 11 bases in between. The CDR3 DNA follows: TGTGCCAGCAGTGTTCAGGGAGGAAGCACAGATACGCAGTATTTT. This sequence encodes CASSVQGGSTDTQYF.

The J gene is TRBJ2-3, the V gene TRBV30; TRBD2 agrees at 8 bases. The V and J ends lost 4 bases and 3 bases, in that order; junction bases with no gene match: 3. Germline V gene data show CDR1 as GTSNPN and CDR2 as SVGIG (reference sequence). This CDR3 contains 13 residues. The CDR3 reads CAWNPGGTDTQYF. The CDR3 DNA is TGTGCCTGGAATCCGGGGGGGACAGATACGCAGTATTTT. Variable domain in full (rest from reference TRBV30 and TRBJ2-3): SQTIHQWPATLVQPVGSPLSLECTVEGTSNPNLYWYRQAAGRGLQLLFYSVGIGQISSEVPQNLSASRPQDRQFILSSKKLLLSDSGFYLCAWNPGGTDTQYFGPGTRLTVL.